The clone carrying this T cell receptor beta chain was picked up many times. Its antigen is still unknown. For repertoire sequencing, the TCR beta CDR3 regions were amplified from RNA transcripts. An initial RT-PCR round employing HTBI primers preceded a second-round multiplex PCR. TCRdb analysed the multiplex PCR reads with MiXCR anew, one entry per CDR3 protein. The sample has nearly 400,000 distinct CDR3 sequences, approximately 16% seen once; the top ten hold 1.5% to 2%. Trimming at V came to 8 bases and at J to 0 bases, leaving 4 bases not matched to a gene. The CDR3 is 13 residues long. The V gene's germline CDR1 is MDHEN and CDR2 SYDVKM. The record originates from a study of Graves' ophthalmopathy and Graves' hyperthyroidism. General observations from the study: Also, most clonotypes expanded in the thyroid above 0.001 frequency appeared in blood.

This clonotype was obtained from a woman under 30 with Graves' ophthalmopathy. The V call is TRBV28, the J call TRBJ2-7, with 7 bases that match TRBD1. Input material: peripheral blood. CDR3 coding DNA: TGTGCCAGCCTCCGGACAGGCTCCTACGAGCAGTACTTC. Its translation is CASLRTGSYEQYF.